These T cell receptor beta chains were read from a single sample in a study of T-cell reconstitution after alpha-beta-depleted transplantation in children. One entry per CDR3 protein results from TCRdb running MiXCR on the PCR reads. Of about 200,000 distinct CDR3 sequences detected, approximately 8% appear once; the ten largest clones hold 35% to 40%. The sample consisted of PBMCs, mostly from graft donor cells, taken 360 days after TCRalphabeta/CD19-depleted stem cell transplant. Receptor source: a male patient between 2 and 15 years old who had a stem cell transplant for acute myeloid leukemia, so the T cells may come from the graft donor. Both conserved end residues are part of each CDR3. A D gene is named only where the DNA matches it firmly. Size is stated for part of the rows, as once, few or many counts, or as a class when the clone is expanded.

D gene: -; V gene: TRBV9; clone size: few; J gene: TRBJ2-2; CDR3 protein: CASSFRRDNANTGELFF; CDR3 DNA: TGTGCCAGCAGTTTCAGAAGGGACAACGCGAACACCGGGGAGCTGTTTTTT
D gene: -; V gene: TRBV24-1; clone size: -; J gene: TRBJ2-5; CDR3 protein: CATSDFGGTQYF; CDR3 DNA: TGTGCCACCAGTGATTTTGGGGGGACCCAGTACTTC
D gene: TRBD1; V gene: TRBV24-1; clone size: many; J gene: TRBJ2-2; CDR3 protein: CATSDPGTGVRTGELFF; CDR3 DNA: TGTGCCACCAGTGACCCCGGGACAGGGGTTCGTACCGGGGAGCTGTTTTTT
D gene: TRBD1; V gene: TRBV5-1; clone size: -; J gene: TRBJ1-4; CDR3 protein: CASSLKGWRGLNEKLFF; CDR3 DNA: TGCGCCAGCAGCTTGAAAGGTTGGAGGGGGCTGAATGAAAAACTGTTTTTT
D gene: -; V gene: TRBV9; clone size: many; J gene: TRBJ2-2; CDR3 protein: CASSVGGTHTGELFF; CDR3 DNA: TGTGCCAGCAGCGTAGGGGGTACCCACACCGGGGAGCTGTTTTTT
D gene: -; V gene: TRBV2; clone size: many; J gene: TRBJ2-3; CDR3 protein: CASSEALGTDTQYF; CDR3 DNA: TGTGCCAGCAGTGAAGCGCTCGGCACAGATACGCAGTATTTT
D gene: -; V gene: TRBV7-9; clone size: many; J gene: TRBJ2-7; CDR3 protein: CASSLAGSDEQYF; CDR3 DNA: TGTGCCAGCAGCTTGGCAGGGAGCGACGAGCAGTACTTC
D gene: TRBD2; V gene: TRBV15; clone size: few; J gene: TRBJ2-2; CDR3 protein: CATSREASGHANTGELFF; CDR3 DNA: TGTGCCACCAGCAGAGAGGCTAGCGGGCACGCGAACACCGGGGAGCTGTTTTTT
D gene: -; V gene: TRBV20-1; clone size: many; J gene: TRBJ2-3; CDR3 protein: CSARKGPPLVDTQYF; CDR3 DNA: TGCAGTGCTAGAAAGGGGCCGCCATTGGTCGATACGCAGTATTTT
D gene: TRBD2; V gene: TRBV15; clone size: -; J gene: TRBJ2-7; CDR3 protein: CATSRDRSSSGLYEQYF; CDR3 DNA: TGTGCCACCAGCAGAGATCGGTCTTCTAGCGGGCTGTACGAGCAGTACTTC
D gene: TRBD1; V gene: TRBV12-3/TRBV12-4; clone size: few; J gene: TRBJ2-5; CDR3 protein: CASSLTGEDETQYF; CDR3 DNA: TGTGCCAGCAGTTTGACAGGGGAGGATGAGACCCAGTACTTC
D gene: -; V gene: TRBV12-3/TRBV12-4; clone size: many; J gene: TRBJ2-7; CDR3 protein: CASSPGASYEQYF; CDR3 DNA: TGTGCCAGCAGCCCCGGGGCCTCTTACGAGCAGTACTTC
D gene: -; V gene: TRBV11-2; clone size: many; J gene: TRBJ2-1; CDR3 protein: CASSLEASSYNEQFF; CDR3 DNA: TGTGCCAGCAGCTTAGAGGCAAGCTCCTACAATGAGCAGTTCTTC
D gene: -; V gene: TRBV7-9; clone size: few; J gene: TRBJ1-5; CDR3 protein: CASRTGTPYSNQPQHF; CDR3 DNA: TGTGCCAGCAGAACCGGGACACCCTATAGCAATCAGCCCCAGCATTTT
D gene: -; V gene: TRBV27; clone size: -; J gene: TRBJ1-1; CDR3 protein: CASSPYGGANTEAFF; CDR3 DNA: TGTGCCAGCAGTCCCTATGGCGGAGCGAACACTGAAGCTTTCTTT
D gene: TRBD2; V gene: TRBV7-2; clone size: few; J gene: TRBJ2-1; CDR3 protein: CASSFPTSGRVADEQFF; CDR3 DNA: TGTGCCAGCAGCTTCCCGACTAGCGGGAGGGTCGCGGATGAGCAGTTCTTC
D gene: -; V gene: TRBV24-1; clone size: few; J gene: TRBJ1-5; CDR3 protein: CATSELDRHSRGPQHF; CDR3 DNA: TGTGCCACCAGTGAATTAGACAGACATAGCAGGGGGCCCCAGCATTTT
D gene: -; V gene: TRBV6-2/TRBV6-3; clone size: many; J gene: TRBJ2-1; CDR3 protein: CASSYSALSDLFF; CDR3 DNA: TGTGCCAGCAGTTACTCTGCACTCTCGGACCTGTTCTTC
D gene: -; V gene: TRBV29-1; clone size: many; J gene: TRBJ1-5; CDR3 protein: CSVEEAGAGQPQHF; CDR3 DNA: TGCAGCGTTGAGGAGGCAGGGGCAGGTCAGCCCCAGCATTTT
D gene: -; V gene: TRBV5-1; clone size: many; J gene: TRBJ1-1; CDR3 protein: CASRGFMNTEAFF; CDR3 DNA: TGCGCCAGCAGGGGGTTCATGAACACTGAAGCTTTCTTT
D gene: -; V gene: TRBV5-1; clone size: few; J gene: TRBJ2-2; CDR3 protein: CASSLNRGGTGELFF; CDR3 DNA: TGCGCCAGCAGCTTGAACAGGGGAGGAACCGGGGAGCTGTTTTTT
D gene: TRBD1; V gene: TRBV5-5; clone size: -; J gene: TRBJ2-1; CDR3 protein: CASSLRDRGYNEQFF; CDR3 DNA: TGTGCCAGCAGCTTGCGAGACAGGGGCTACAATGAGCAGTTCTTC
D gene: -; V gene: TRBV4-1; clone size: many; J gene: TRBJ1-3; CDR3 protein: CASSQEPVSGNTIYF; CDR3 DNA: TGCGCCAGCAGCCAAGAACCCGTCTCTGGAAACACCATATATTTT
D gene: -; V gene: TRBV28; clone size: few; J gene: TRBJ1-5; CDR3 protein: CASSPWTALQGWGSNQPQHF; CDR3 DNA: TGTGCCAGCAGTCCCTGGACCGCACTCCAGGGTTGGGGTAGCAATCAGCCCCAGCATTTT
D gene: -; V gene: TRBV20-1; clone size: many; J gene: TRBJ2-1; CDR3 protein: CSASRGGGGNEQFF; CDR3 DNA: TGCAGTGCCAGCAGGGGAGGCGGGGGCAATGAGCAGTTCTTC
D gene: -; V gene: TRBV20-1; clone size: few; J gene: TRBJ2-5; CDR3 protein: CSAPLAETQYF; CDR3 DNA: TGCAGTGCTCCACTAGCCGAGACCCAGTACTTC
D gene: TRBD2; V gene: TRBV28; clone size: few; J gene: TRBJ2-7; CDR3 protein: CASSFQLGTSGRVEQYF; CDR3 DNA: TGTGCCAGCAGTTTCCAACTGGGGACTAGCGGGAGAGTCGAGCAGTACTTC
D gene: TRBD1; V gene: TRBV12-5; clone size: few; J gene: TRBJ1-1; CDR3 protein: CASVLGQGAKNTEAFF; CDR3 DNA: TGTGCTAGTGTCCTAGGACAGGGGGCGAAGAACACTGAAGCTTTCTTT
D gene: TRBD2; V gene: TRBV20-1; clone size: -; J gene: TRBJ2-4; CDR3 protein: CSARDFSGGKNIQYF; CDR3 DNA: TGCAGTGCTAGAGATTTCAGCGGGGGCAAAAACATTCAGTACTTC
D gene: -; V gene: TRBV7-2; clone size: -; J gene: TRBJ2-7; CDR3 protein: CASSLRGEQYF; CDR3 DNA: TGTGCCAGCAGCTTACGGGGGGAGCAGTACTTC
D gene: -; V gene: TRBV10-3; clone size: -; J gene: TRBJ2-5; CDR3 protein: CAISSQGRETQYF; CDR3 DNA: TGTGCCATCAGTTCACAGGGGAGGGAGACCCAGTACTTC
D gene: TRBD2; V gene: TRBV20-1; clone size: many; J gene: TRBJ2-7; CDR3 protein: CSATGLADPYEQYF; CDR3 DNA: TGCAGTGCAACGGGACTAGCGGACCCCTACGAGCAGTACTTC
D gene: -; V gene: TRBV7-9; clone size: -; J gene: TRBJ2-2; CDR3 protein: CASSREENGGELFF; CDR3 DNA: TGTGCCAGCAGCCGCGAGGAGAATGGCGGGGAGCTGTTTTTT
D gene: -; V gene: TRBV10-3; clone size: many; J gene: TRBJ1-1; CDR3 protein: CAISEFLNTEAFF; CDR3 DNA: TGTGCCATCAGTGAATTTCTGAACACTGAAGCTTTCTTT
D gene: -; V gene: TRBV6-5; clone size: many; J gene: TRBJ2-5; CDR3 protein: CASRPPPREYKSTLLQETQYF; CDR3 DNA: TGTGCCAGCAGACCGCCCCCCCGGGAATATAAGAGCACCCTCCTCCAAGAGACCCAGTACTTC
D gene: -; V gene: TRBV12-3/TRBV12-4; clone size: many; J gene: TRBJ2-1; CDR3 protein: CASSLGPASPDEQFF; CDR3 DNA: TGTGCCAGCAGTCTAGGGCCAGCTAGCCCGGATGAGCAGTTCTTC
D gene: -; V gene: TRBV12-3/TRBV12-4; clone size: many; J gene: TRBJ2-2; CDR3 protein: CASSYQQGNTGELFF; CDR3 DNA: TGTGCCAGCAGTTATCAACAGGGGAACACCGGGGAGCTGTTTTTT
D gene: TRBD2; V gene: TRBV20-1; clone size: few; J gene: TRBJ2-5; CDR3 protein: CSAHPTSVNQETQYF; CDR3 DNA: TGCAGTGCCCACCCGACTAGCGTAAACCAAGAGACCCAGTACTTC
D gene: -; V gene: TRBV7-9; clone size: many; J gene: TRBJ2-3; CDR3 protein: CASSLARANTQYF; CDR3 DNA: TGTGCCAGCAGCTTAGCAAGGGCCAATACGCAGTATTTT
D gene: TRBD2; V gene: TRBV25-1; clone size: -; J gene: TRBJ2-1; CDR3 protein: CASSVSTSGGPFIGNEQFF; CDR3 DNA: TGTGCCAGCAGTGTTTCGACTAGCGGGGGGCCTTTTATTGGGAATGAGCAGTTCTTC
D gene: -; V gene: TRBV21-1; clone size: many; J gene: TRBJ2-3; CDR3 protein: CASSLPPGQGTDTQYF; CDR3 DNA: TGTGCCAGCAGCCTTCCGCCGGGACAGGGGACAGATACGCAGTATTTT
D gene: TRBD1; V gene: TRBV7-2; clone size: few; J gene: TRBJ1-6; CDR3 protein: CASSSGQGNNSPLHF; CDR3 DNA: TGTGCCAGCAGCTCGGGACAGGGGAACAATTCACCCCTCCACTTT
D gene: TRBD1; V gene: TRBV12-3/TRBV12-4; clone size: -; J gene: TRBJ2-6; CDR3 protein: CASGRQGGGANVLTF; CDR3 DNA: TGTGCCAGCGGCCGACAGGGGGGTGGGGCCAACGTCCTGACTTTC
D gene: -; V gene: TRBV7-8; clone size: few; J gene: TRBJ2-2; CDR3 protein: CASSLEKGVGELFF; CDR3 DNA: TGTGCCAGCAGCTTAGAAAAGGGGGTCGGGGAGCTGTTTTTT
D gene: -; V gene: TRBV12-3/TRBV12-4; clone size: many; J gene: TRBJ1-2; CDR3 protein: CASSFNYGYTF; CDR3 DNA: TGTGCCAGCAGTTTTAACTATGGCTACACCTTC
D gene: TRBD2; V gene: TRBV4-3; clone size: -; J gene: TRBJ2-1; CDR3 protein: CASSQVASGTDEQFF; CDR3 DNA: TGCGCCAGCAGCCAAGTAGCTAGCGGGACCGATGAGCAGTTCTTC
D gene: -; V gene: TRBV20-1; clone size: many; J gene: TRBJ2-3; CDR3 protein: CSAPRGGGTDTQYF; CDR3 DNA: TGCAGTGCTCCCCGCGGAGGTGGCACAGATACGCAGTATTTT
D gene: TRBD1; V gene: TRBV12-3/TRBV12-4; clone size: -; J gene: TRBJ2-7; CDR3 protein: CASSWRQGAEQYF; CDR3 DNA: TGTGCCAGCAGTTGGCGACAGGGAGCCGAGCAGTACTTC
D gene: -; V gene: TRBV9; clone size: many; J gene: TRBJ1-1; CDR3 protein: CASSVAGNTEAFF; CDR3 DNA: TGTGCCAGCAGCGTAGCGGGGAACACTGAAGCTTTCTTT
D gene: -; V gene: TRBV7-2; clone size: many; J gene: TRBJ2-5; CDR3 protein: CASSSDPTSTQYF; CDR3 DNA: TGTGCCAGCAGCTCGGACCCCACTAGTACCCAGTACTTC
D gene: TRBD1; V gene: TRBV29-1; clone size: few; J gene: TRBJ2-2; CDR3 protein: CSADRATGELFF; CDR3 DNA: TGCAGCGCCGACAGGGCCACCGGGGAGCTGTTTTTT
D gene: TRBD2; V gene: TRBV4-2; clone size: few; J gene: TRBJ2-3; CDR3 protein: CASSQDGLAPDTQYF; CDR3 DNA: TGTGCCAGCAGCCAAGATGGACTAGCCCCAGATACGCAGTATTTT
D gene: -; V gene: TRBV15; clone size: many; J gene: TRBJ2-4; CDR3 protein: CATSRGEPVGVNIQYF; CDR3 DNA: TGTGCCACCAGCAGAGGGGAACCGGTCGGGGTAAACATTCAGTACTTC